This T cell receptor beta chain was sequenced for a study of blood T cell repertoires in COVID-19. Across the whole study: T cells, B-cell-depleted T cells, or PBMCs provided the cDNA or gDNA that served as material.

Sequencing used immunoSEQ multiplex PCR; TCRdb keeps in-frame clones, though not all of them. The sample has roughly 290,000 clones, more than 75% seen once. Germline V gives CDR1 LNHDA, CDR2 SQIVND (reference sequence). The CDR3 is 12 amino acids. Trimming took 3 bases from V and 4 from J, leaving 5 bases between them. The chain recombines TRBV19 with TRBJ2-3; D gene unclear. The sequence was obtained from a woman in her twenties or thirties who had recovered from COVID-19. The sample was peripheral blood. CDR3 sequence: CASSIYSDTQYF. The DNA of the CDR3 is TGTGCCAGTAGTATTTACTCAGATACGCAGTATTTT.